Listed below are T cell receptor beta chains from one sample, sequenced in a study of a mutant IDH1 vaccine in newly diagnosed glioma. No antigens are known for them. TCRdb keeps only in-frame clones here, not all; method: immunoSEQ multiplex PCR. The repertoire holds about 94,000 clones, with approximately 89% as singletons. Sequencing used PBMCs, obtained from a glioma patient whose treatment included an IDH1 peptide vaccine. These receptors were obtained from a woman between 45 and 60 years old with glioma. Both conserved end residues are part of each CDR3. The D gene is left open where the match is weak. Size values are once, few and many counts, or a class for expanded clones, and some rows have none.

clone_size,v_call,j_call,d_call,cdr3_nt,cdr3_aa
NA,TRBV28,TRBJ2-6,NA,TGTGCCAGCTCTGTGGGGGTTACGTCTGGGGCCAACGTCCTGACTTTC,CASSVGVTSGANVLTF
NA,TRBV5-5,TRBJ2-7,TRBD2,TGTGCCAGCAGCTTGGGACTAGCGGGAGAGGTCTTC,CASSLGLAGEVF
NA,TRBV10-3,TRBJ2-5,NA,TGTGCCATCAGTCCACAGAAATTGGAGACCCAGTACTTC,CAISPQKLETQYF
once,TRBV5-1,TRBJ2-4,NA,TGCGCCAGCAGCCTTTTTGGACTCACGGGTGACATTCAGTACTTC,CASSLFGLTGDIQYF
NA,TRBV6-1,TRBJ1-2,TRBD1,TGTGCCAGCAGTGGGACTGGGGACAGTAGGGACGGCTACACCTTC,CASSGTGDSRDGYTF
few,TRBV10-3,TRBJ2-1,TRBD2,TGTGCCTTGGGGGGGACTAGCGGGAGGAATGAGCAGTTCTTC,CALGGTSGRNEQFF
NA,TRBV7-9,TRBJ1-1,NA,TGTGCCAGCAGCCCCCCTGGACAGCAGAACACTGAAGCTTTCTTT,CASSPPGQQNTEAFF
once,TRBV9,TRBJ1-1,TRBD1,TGTGCCAGCAGCGTCGAGACAGGGGACACTGAAGCTTTCTTT,CASSVETGDTEAFF
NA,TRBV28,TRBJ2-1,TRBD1,TGTGCCAGCAGTACCGCAGGGGGCGCGGTTGACCAGTTCTTC,CASSTAGGAVDQFF
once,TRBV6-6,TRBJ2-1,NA,TGTGCCAGCAGCCAATCAGCTTACTCCTACAATGAGCAGTTCTTC,CASSQSAYSYNEQFF
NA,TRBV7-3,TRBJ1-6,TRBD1,TGTGCCAGCAGCTCGGCCGGGACAGGGTATAATTCACCCCTCCACTTT,CASSSAGTGYNSPLHF
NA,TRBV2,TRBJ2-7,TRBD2,TGTGCCGGGGTTAGCGGGAGTTCCTACGAGCAGTACTTC,CAGVSGSSYEQYF
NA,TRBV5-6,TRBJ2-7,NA,TGTGCCAGCAGCTTCGCCTACGAGCAGTACTTC,CASSFAYEQYF
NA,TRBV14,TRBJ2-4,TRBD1,TGTGCCAGCAGCCGACAGGGGTCGAACATTCAGTACTTC,CASSRQGSNIQYF
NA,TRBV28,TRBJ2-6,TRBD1,TGTGCCAGCAGCCCCGGGACAGGCTCCCTTGGGGCCAACGTCCTGACTTTC,CASSPGTGSLGANVLTF
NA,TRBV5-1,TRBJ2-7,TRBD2,TGCGCCAGCAGCTTCCTAGCGGGGGCCCCCTACGAGCAGTACTTC,CASSFLAGAPYEQYF
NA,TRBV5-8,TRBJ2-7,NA,TGTGCCAGCAGCTATTACGAGCAGTACTTC,CASSYYEQYF
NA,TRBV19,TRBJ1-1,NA,TGTGCCAGTAGTGACGGGGGGACTGAAGCTTTCTTT,CASSDGGTEAFF
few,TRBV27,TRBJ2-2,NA,TGTGCCAGCAGTTTAAGGCCACTAATCACCGGGGAGCTGTTTTTT,CASSLRPLITGELFF
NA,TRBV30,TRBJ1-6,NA,TGTGCCTGGAGCGTAGGGGCGGGGAATTCACCCCTCCACTTT,CAWSVGAGNSPLHF
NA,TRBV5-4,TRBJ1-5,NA,TGTGCCAGCAGCCATGGCAGGGATCAGCCCCAGCATTTT,CASSHGRDQPQHF
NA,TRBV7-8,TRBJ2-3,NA,TGTGCCAGCAGCTTTCTATCAGCGGCGGCAGATACGCAGTATTTT,CASSFLSAAADTQYF
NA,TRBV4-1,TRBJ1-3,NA,TGCGCCAGCAGCCAAACCCCCAACGAAAACACCATATATTTT,CASSQTPNENTIYF
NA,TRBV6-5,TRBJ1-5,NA,TGTGCCAGCAGTCGGGACAACCTTAGCAATCAGCCCCAGCATTTT,CASSRDNLSNQPQHF
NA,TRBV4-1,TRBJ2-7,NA,TGCGCCAGCAGCCTGGACGTCACCTACGAGCAGTACTTC,CASSLDVTYEQYF
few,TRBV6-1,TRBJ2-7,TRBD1,TGTGCCAGCTGGTCCCTTACAGGGGACGAGCAGTACTTC,CASWSLTGDEQYF
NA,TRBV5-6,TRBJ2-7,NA,TGTGCCAGCAGCTTGGTACAGGGTACATACGAGCAGTACTTC,CASSLVQGTYEQYF
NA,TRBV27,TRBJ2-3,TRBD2,TGTGCCAGCAGTTTATCCATTAGCGGGAGGGCCAGGGCAGATACGCAGTATTTT,CASSLSISGRARADTQYF
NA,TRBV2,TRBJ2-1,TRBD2,TGTGCCAGCAGTGAAGAGACTAGCGCCCCGGGGAAGTTCTTC,CASSEETSAPGKFF
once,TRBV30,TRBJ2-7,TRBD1,TGTGCCTGGAGTACGGGACAGGGGATCCACGAGCAGTACTTC,CAWSTGQGIHEQYF
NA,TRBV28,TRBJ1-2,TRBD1,TGTGCCAGCAGTTTCACGGGACAGGGGTTTGGCTACACCTTC,CASSFTGQGFGYTF
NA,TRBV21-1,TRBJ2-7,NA,TGTGCCAGCAGCAAGGGGACAGGTTACGAGCAGTACTTC,CASSKGTGYEQYF
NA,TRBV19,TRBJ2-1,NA,TGTGCCAGTAGTATCAGCGGCAACTACAATGAGCAGTTCTTC,CASSISGNYNEQFF
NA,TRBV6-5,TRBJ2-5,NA,TGTGCCAGCAGGCTACAGGGGGGGCTGGAGACCCAGTACTTC,CASRLQGGLETQYF
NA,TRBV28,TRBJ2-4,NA,TGTGCCAGCTGCAGGGAGAGCTTCAAAAACATTCAGTACTTC,CASCRESFKNIQYF
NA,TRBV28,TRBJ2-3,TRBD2,TGTGCCAGCAGCTCGAGGACTAGCGGGAGGCTGGGCACAGATACGCAGTATTTT,CASSSRTSGRLGTDTQYF
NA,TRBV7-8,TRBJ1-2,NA,TGTGCCAGCAGGCCGCGCGGGGGCTATGGCTACACCTTC,CASRPRGGYGYTF
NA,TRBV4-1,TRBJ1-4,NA,TGCGCCAGCAGGCAAAGAGGACCAACTAATGAAAAACTGTTTTTT,CASRQRGPTNEKLFF
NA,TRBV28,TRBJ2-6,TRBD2,TGTGCCAGCAGTCGGGGACTAGCGGGAATTGCTGGGGCCAACGTCCTGACTTTC,CASSRGLAGIAGANVLTF
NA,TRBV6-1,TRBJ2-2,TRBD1,TGTGCCACCCGGGACAGGGTGAACACCGGGGAGCTGTTTTTT,CATRDRVNTGELFF
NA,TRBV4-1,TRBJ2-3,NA,TGCGCCAGCAGCCCCTACCAGCGGAGCACAGATACGCAGTATTTT,CASSPYQRSTDTQYF
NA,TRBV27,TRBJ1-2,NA,TGTGCCAGCAGTTTATCCGCCAGAAGCGGCTACACCTTC,CASSLSARSGYTF
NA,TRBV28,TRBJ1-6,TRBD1,TGTGCCAGCAGTCCCGGACAGGGGAATTCACCCCTCCACTTT,CASSPGQGNSPLHF
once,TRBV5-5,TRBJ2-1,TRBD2,TGTGCCAGCAGCTGGGCCGGACGGGCGGGAGTGAGGTACAATGAGCAGTTCTTC,CASSWAGRAGVRYNEQFF
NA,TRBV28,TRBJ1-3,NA,TGTGCCAGCAAGTACATCCTCTCTGGAAACACCATATATTTT,CASKYILSGNTIYF
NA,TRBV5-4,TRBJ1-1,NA,TGTGCCAGCAGCGGTACGGGATTCACTGAAGCTTTCTTT,CASSGTGFTEAFF